These 5 T cell receptor beta chains came from one sample sequenced in a study of monozygotic twins with inflammatory bowel disease. TCRdb re-called the 5' RACE reads and catalogs CDR3 proteins one per entry, DNA excluded. The ten most abundant clones cover approximately 3% of a sample with about 170,000 distinct CDR3 sequences. Sequencing was performed on blood. Receptors originate from a human donor with ulcerative colitis or Crohn's disease, or a healthy co-twin of an affected twin (not recorded which).

V gene TRBV15 combines with J gene TRBJ2-2. Germline V gene data show CDR1 as LNHNV and CDR2 as YYDKDF (reference sequence). The CDR3 loop spans 13 amino acids. CDR3 residues: CATSRVYAGELFF.

The chain joins TRBV11-2 to TRBJ2-7; checking the TCRdb D call of TRBD1 is not possible without DNA. The germline V gene encodes CDR1 SGHAT and CDR2 FQNNGV. The CDR3 totals 15 residues. The CDR3 loop reads CASSQHRDRVYEQYF.

The chain uses TRBV15 and TRBJ2-3; without DNA, the TCRdb call of TRBD2 cannot be checked. Germline CDR1 and CDR2: LNHNV and YYDKDF (reference sequence). CDR3 length: 19 residues. The CDR3 loop reads CATSSILGLAGVSTDTQYF. Drawing the rest from reference TRBV15 and TRBJ2-3, the complete variable domain is DAMVIQNPRYQVTQFGKPVTLSCSQTLNHNVMYWYQQKSSQAPKLLFHYYDKDFNNEADTPDNFQSRRPNTSFCFLDIRSPGLGDTAMYLCATSSILGLAGVSTDTQYFGPGTRLTVL.

The chain recombines TRBV6-1 with TRBJ1-5. Germline values: CDR1 MNHNS, CDR2 SASEGT. The CDR3 sequence is 15 residues long. CDR3: CASSEGLNSNQPQHF.

The genes are TRBV6-1 and TRBJ1-1. The CDR3 covers 14 residues. Germline V gives CDR1 MNHNS, CDR2 SASEGT. The CDR3 is CASSGGPVDTEAFF.